The subject of this entry is one TCR beta chain. Its target is not known. The V gene's germline CDR1 is DFQATT and CDR2 SNEGSKA (reference sequence). The CDR3 has 12 residues. Trimming cost V 4 bases and J 2 bases, with 8 bases left between them. The data are from a study of CD8 T cells in ankylosing spondylitis. Quantitative barcoded 5'-RACE was used to prepare TCR beta libraries. MiXCR was run by TCRdb on the 5' RACE reads, yielding one entry per CDR3 protein. The table has about 240,000 distinct CDR3 sequences, roughly a quarter seen once. Regarding the study as a whole: Past studies reported some motif variants in reactive arthritis synovial fluid and blood. The study identified a TCR beta motif of seven or eight highly homologous variants that appeared characteristic of ankylosing spondylitis blood. The clones that were linked to disease were reported to be significantly enriched in matched synovial fluid samples from ankylosing spondylitis patients.

The clonotype originates from a male donor with ankylosing spondylitis or in good health (not recorded which). The rearrangement uses TRBV20-1 and TRBJ1-1; D ambiguous. The sample was blood, either unsorted or a sorted T cell fraction (not recorded which). CDR3 nucleotide sequence: TGCAGTGCTACCTATTCTAACACTGAAGCTTTCTTT. Protein sequence: CSATYSNTEAFF.